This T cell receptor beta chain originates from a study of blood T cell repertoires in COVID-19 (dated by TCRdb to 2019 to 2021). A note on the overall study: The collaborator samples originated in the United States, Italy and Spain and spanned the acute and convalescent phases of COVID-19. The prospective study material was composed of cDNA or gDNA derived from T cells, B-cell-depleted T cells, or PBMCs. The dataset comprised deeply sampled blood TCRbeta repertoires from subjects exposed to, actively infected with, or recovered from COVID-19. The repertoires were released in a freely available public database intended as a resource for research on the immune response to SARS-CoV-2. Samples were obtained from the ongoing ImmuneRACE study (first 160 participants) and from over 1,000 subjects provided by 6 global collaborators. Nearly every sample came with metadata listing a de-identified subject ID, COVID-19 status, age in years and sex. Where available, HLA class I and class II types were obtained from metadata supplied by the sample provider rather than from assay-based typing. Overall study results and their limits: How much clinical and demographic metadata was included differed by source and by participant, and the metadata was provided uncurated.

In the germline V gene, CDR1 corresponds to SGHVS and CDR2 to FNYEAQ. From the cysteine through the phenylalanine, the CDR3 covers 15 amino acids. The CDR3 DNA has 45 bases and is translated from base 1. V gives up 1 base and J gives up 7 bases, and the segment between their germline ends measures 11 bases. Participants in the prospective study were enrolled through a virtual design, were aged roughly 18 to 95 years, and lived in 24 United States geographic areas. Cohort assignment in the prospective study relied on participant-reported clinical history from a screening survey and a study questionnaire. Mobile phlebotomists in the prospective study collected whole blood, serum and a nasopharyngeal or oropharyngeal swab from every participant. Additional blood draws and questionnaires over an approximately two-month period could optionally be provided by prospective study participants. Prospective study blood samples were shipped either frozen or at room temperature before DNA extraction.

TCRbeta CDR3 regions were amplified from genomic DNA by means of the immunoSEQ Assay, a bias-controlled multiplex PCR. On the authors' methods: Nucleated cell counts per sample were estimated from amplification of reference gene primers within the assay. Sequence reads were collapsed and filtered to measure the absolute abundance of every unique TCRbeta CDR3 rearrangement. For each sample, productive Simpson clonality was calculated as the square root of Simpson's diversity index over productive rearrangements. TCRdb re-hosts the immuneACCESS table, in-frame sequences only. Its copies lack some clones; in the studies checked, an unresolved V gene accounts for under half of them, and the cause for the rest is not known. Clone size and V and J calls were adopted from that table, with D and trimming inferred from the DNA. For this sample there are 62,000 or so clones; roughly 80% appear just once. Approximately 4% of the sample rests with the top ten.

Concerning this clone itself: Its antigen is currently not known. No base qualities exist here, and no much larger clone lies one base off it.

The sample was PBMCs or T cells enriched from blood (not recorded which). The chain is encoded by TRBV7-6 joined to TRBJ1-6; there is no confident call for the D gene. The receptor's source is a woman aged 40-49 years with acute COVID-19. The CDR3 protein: CASSLDQPGNSPLHF. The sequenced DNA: TGTGCCAGCAGCTTAGACCAACCCGGGAATTCACCCCTCCACTTT.